This T cell receptor beta chain was identified in a study of Tregs in tolerant kidney transplant recipients. Findings and limits, study-wide: Biological reproducibility was not directly addressed in this study. Tregs expanded with activated donor B cells seemed most donor-specific. Findings come from small patient numbers and require larger validation.

Thawed PBMCs were FACS-sorted into unstimulated CD4+CD25+CD127- regulatory T cells, CD4+CD25- non-regulatory cells, CD4 and CD8 cells. The method was immunoSEQ multiplex PCR; TCRdb's version includes in-frame clones alone and lacks a portion of them. The table records 75,000 to 95,000 clones, more than 80% of them present only once. As to this clone: What it recognizes is unknown.

Input material: CD8+ T cells from blood. The clonotype originates from a human donor in good health.

In DNA form, the CDR3 reads TGTGCCAGCAGCGTAGGGACTAGCGGAGCTTACAATGAGCAGTTCTTC. It codes for CASSVGTSGAYNEQFF. This sequence joins TRBV9 and TRBJ2-1, with TRBD2 matching over 10 bases. V lost 0 bases and J lost 4; bases outside the gene matches: 4. The CDR3 consists of 16 residues. The V gene's germline CDR1 is SGDLS and CDR2 YYNGEE.